What follows are 32 T cell receptor beta chains derived from one specimen sequenced in a study of cytomegalovirus exposure and HLA in healthy donors. It was with 60 Vbeta and 13 Jbeta primers that the PCR ran. Measured with immunoSEQ multiplex PCR; TCRdb has only the in-frame clones, and not every one. The sample has 180,000 or so clones, about three quarters seen once. The sequenced material came from PBMCs. The origin of the receptors is a man aged 18 to 35 in good health and CMV-seronegative.

The chain joins TRBV4-1 to TRBJ1-1; D ambiguous. The CDR3 spans 12 residues. Trimming took off 5 bases at V and 4 bases at J, with 8 bases between the two ends. The V gene's germline CDR1 is MGHRA and CDR2 YSYEKL. The CDR3 protein is CASSLTGTEAFF. CDR3 DNA sequence: TGCGCCAGCAGCTTAACGGGCACTGAAGCTTTCTTT.

This chain uses TRBV7-8 with TRBJ2-1; TRBD2 aligns across 12 bases. Germline V gene lookup returns CDR1 SGHVS and CDR2 FQNEAQ. The junction had 9 bases not matched to a gene; V was cut back by 5 bases and J by 4 bases. The CDR3 runs 17 residues. CDR3 in DNA: TGTGCCAGCAGCCCCCACCCGACTAGCGGGGGATACAATGAGCAGTTCTTC. Its protein is CASSPHPTSGGYNEQFF. The complete variable domain, with remaining parts taken from reference TRBV7-8 and TRBJ2-1, reads GAGVSQSPRYKVAKRGQDVALRCDPISGHVSLFWYQQALGQGPEFLTYFQNEAQLDKSGLPSDRFFAERPEGSVSTLKIQRTQQEDSAVYLCASSPHPTSGGYNEQFFGPGTRLTVL.

The V and J genes are TRBV4-1 and TRBJ1-3, with a weak D call TRBD1 (5 bases). CDR3 length: 15 amino acids. Germline assignment: CDR1 MGHRA and CDR2 YSYEKL. V was trimmed by 1 base and J by 1 base, leaving 8 bases between them. This CDR3 is CASSQVAGSGNTIYF. DNA for the CDR3: TGCGCCAGCAGCCAAGTTGCAGGGTCTGGAAACACCATATATTTT.

This clone was counted a few times. The gene calls are TRBV15 and TRBJ2-7; TRBD1 aligns across 7 bases. V gave up 0 bases and J gave up 3 bases; unmatched junction bases: 5. The CDR3 length is 15 residues. In germline, CDR1 is LNHNV, CDR2 YYDKDF (reference sequence). CDR3 bases: TGTGCCACCAGCAGAGATAGGGGACAGTTCTACGAGCAGTACTTC. Amino acid sequence: CATSRDRGQFYEQYF. The whole variable domain, remainder taken from reference TRBV15 and TRBJ2-7, is DAMVIQNPRYQVTQFGKPVTLSCSQTLNHNVMYWYQQKSSQAPKLLFHYYDKDFNNEADTPDNFQSRRPNTSFCFLDIRSPGLGDTAMYLCATSRDRGQFYEQYFGPGTRLTVT.

The genes are TRBV6-6 and TRBJ2-7; a weak D match, TRBD2 (5 bases). The germline V and J ends were trimmed by 6 bases and 7 bases, with 19 bases remaining between them. The V gene's germline CDR1 is MNHNY and CDR2 SVGAGI (reference sequence). The CDR3 contains 14 residues. Here the CDR3 DNA reads TGTGCCAGCAGCCAACTAGGGCCGGCGGGTGAGCAGTACTTC. Its protein is CASSQLGPAGEQYF.

Of note for this clone: Other DNA sequences within the sample encode an identical CDR3. The chain combines TRBV7-9 with TRBJ1-1; no clear D. Germline-derived CDR1 and CDR2 are SEHNR and FQNEAQ (reference sequence). Trimming shortened V by 5 bases and J by 0 bases, and 7 bases separated the two germline ends. This CDR3 is 13 amino acids long. The CDR3 nucleotides read TGTGCCAGCAGCCCCTATTTGAACACTGAAGCTTTCTTT. This codes for CASSPYLNTEAFF.

The chain employs TRBV18 and TRBJ1-3; maybe TRBD1 (5 bases). Germline loops: CDR1 KGHSH, CDR2 LQKENI. V lost 2 bases and J lost 1, with 6 bases in between. The CDR3 is 14 amino acids. The CDR3 sequence is CASSPGTSGNTIYF. CDR3 sequence (DNA): TGTGCCAGCTCACCAGGGACTTCTGGAAACACCATATATTTT.

This chain uses TRBV19 with TRBJ1-1; possibly TRBD1 for D (6 bases). The CDR3 runs 14 residues. Germline loops: CDR1 LNHDA, CDR2 SQIVND (reference sequence). V lost 1 base, J lost 5 bases, and 11 bases lay in between. CDR3 residues: CASSIVRGATEAFF. The CDR3 nucleotides read TGTGCCAGTAGTATAGTGCGGGGGGCGACTGAAGCTTTCTTT.

The genes are TRBV7-2 and TRBJ2-7, with 9 bases that match TRBD1. The V and J ends lost 5 bases and 4 bases, in that order; junction bases with no gene match: 18. The CDR3 runs 18 residues. Germline V gives CDR1 SGHTA, CDR2 FQGNSA. This chain's CDR3 is CASSQGTLTGGKGYEQYF. The CDR3 region has the DNA TGTGCCAGCAGCCAAGGAACCCTCACAGGGGGCAAGGGATACGAGCAGTACTTC.

The chain links TRBV5-6 to TRBJ2-1; 8 bases agree with TRBD2. Germline assignment: CDR1 SGHDT and CDR2 YYEEEE. V was clipped by 0 bases and J by 9 bases; unmatched bases: 11. This CDR3 comprises 16 residues. This chain's CDR3 is CASSLGLAGGQSEQFF. CDR3 DNA: TGTGCCAGCAGCTTGGGACTGGCGGGAGGCCAAAGTGAGCAGTTCTTC.

The DNA for the CDR3 is TGTGCCAGCAGCTTTTGGGCGGGGGGGCTGTGGGAGCAGTACTTC. Its protein is CASSFWAGGLWEQYF. The chain has TRBV13 and TRBJ2-7; 9 bases fit TRBD2. In germline, CDR1 is PRHDT, CDR2 FYEKMQ (reference sequence). This CDR3 has 15 residues. V lost 3 bases and J lost 7; bases outside the gene matches: 10.

The chain uses TRBV6-5 and TRBJ2-5; tentative D call: TRBD2 (6 bases). CDR3 length: 14 residues. Germline lookup yields CDR1 MNHEY and CDR2 SVGAGI. Trimming left V 0 bases short and J 3 bases short, with 8 bases between. The CDR3 loop is CASSYSGRKETQYF. The DNA of the CDR3 is TGTGCCAGCAGTTACTCGGGGAGGAAAGAGACCCAGTACTTC.

This sequence joins TRBV18 and TRBJ1-4; D is uncertain. The CDR3 is made up of 13 amino acids. Germline-derived CDR1 and CDR2 are KGHSH and LQKENI. The germline V and J ends were trimmed by 2 bases and 6 bases, with 7 bases remaining between them. CDR3 protein: CASSPSIYEKLFF. Here the CDR3 DNA reads TGTGCCAGCTCACCATCAATTTATGAAAAACTGTTTTTT.

The chain employs TRBV27 and TRBJ2-2; 9 bases fit TRBD2. CDR1 MNHEY and CDR2 SMNVEV come from the germline V gene (reference sequence). CDR3 length equals 12 residues. Unmatched junction bases numbered 1, after V lost 8 bases and J lost 6 bases. CDR3 sequence: CASGTSPGELFF. In DNA form, the CDR3 reads TGTGCCAGCGGGACTAGCCCCGGGGAGCTGTTTTTT.

V usage is TRBV10-3 and J usage is TRBJ1-1; D uncertain. The V end was cut by 3 bases, the J end by 4 bases, with 12 bases between. CDR3 length: 14 residues. CDR1 and CDR2 from the germline V gene are ENHRY and SYGVKD. The CDR3 spells CAISDSWEGTEAFF. The CDR3 nucleotides are TGTGCCATCAGTGATAGTTGGGAGGGCACTGAAGCTTTCTTT.

The J gene is TRBJ2-1, the V gene TRBV15; the D gene is possibly TRBD2 (7 bases). The germline V gene encodes CDR1 LNHNV and CDR2 YYDKDF (reference sequence). Trimming shortened V by 3 bases and J by 5 bases, and 14 bases separated the two germline ends. The length of the CDR3 is 15 residues. The CDR3 is CATSRGTTGNNEQFF. The CDR3 DNA reads TGTGCCACCAGCAGGGGGACTACAGGGAACAATGAGCAGTTCTTC.

The CDR3 region has the DNA TGTGCCAGCAGCCCCGACAGCCCGAACACTGAAGCTTTCTTT. This encodes CASSPDSPNTEAFF. V gene TRBV27 combines with J gene TRBJ1-1; D perhaps matches TRBD1 (5 bases). Germline V gives CDR1 MNHEY, CDR2 SMNVEV (reference sequence). Between the trimmed V and J ends, which lost 6 bases and 1 base, there was a span of 12 bases. CDR3 length equals 14 residues.

This chain uses TRBV15 with TRBJ2-1, with D uncertain. The CDR3 spans 12 residues. Germline assignment: CDR1 LNHNV and CDR2 YYDKDF (reference sequence). The V and J ends lost 0 bases and 10 bases respectively, with 7 bases between them. The CDR3 nucleotides read TGTGCCACCAGCAGAGACGGGTGGGAGCAGTTCTTC. Residues: CATSRDGWEQFF.

The V gene is TRBV25-1, the J gene TRBJ2-7; TRBD1 aligns across 7 bases. The V gene end was trimmed by 4 bases and the J gene end by 6 bases; junction bases not matched to a gene: 12. The germline V gene encodes CDR1 MGHDK and CDR2 SYGVNS. The CDR3 contains 15 residues. CDR3 sequence: CASSALTGFLSEQYF. CDR3 DNA sequence: TGTGCCAGCAGTGCACTGACAGGGTTTTTGTCCGAGCAGTACTTC.

The V gene is TRBV28, the J gene TRBJ1-5, with 7 bases that match TRBD1. V gave up 6 bases and J gave up 9 bases; unmatched junction bases: 8. Germline CDR1 reads MDHEN; CDR2 reads SYDVKM. The CDR3 totals 13 residues. In DNA, the CDR3 is TGTGCCAGCAGCCCAGACAGGGTGCGGCCCCAGCATTTT. This codes for CASSPDRVRPQHF.

This clone was detected only a few times. This sequence joins TRBV7-2 and TRBJ2-3; D remains unclear. CDR1 is SGHTA and CDR2 is FQGNSA in the germline V gene. V was cut by 0 bases and J by 8 bases, with 12 bases left in between. The CDR3 is 14 amino acids. The CDR3 coding sequence is TGTGCCAGCAGCTTAGCGTCACCCACCGGTACGCAGTATTTT. This sequence encodes CASSLASPTGTQYF.

The V call is TRBV6-5, the J call TRBJ1-2, with D possibly TRBD1 on 5 matching bases. Germline-derived CDR1 and CDR2 are MNHEY and SVGAGI. V lost 8 bases to trimming and J lost 1 base, with 8 bases between them. The length of the CDR3 is 12 residues. The CDR3 DNA reads as TGTGCCAGCTCAGACAGTAACTATGGCTACACCTTC. Translated: CASSDSNYGYTF.

This clone was detected only a few times. The chain joins TRBV5-1 to TRBJ2-7, with 11 bases fitting TRBD2. The CDR3 length is 15 residues. V trimming: 5 bases; J trimming: 5 bases; junction bases outside the gene matches: 9. In germline, CDR1 is SGHRS, CDR2 YFSETQ. The CDR3 spells CASRVTSGSNNEQYF. The DNA of the CDR3 is TGCGCCAGCAGGGTTACTAGCGGGAGCAACAACGAGCAGTACTTC.

This clone appeared a few times. V usage is TRBV19 and J usage is TRBJ2-6, with a weak D call TRBD2 (6 bases). Trimming took off 5 bases at V and 0 bases at J, with 17 bases between the two ends. Germline assignment: CDR1 LNHDA and CDR2 SQIVND (reference sequence). CDR3 size: 18 residues. The CDR3: CASSFLRERGSGANVLTF. The CDR3 DNA is TGTGCCAGTAGTTTCTTACGGGAGAGGGGCTCTGGGGCCAACGTCCTGACTTTC.

In its sample, this clone was seen a few times. The chain is built from TRBV19 and TRBJ2-3; TRBD2 agrees at 8 bases. CDR3 length equals 15 residues. The germline V gene encodes CDR1 LNHDA and CDR2 SQIVND (reference sequence). Trimming removed 4 bases from V and 4 bases from J; junction bases left unmatched: 7. The CDR3 DNA follows: TGTGCCAGTAGTACTACCGGGACTAGGTCAGATACGCAGTATTTT. Encoded protein: CASSTTGTRSDTQYF. Filled out from reference TRBV19 and TRBJ2-3, the complete variable domain reads DGGITQSPKYLFRKEGQNVTLSCEQNLNHDAMYWYRQDPGQGLRLIYYSQIVNDFQKGDIAEGYSVSREKKESFPLTVTSAQKNPTAFYLCASSTTGTRSDTQYFGPGTRLTVL.

The chain employs TRBV9 and TRBJ2-3; maybe TRBD2 (6 bases). CDR1 is SGDLS and CDR2 is YYNGEE in the germline V gene. V lost 2 bases, J lost 2 bases, and 18 bases lay in between. CDR3 length equals 17 residues. This CDR3 reads CASSVRAGTLNTDTQYF. The DNA for the CDR3 is TGTGCCAGCAGCGTTAGAGCGGGCACCCTTAACACAGATACGCAGTATTTT.

The chain is built from TRBV29-1 and TRBJ1-1; the D is unclear. CDR3 length: 11 amino acids. The V and J ends lost 7 bases and 3 bases respectively, with 9 bases between them. Germline values: CDR1 SQVTM, CDR2 ANQGSEA. This CDR3 is CSGLRDTEAFF. CDR3 in DNA: TGCAGCGGGTTACGGGACACTGAAGCTTTCTTT. Complete variable domain (other parts from reference TRBV29-1 and TRBJ1-1): SAVISQKPSRDICQRGTSLTIQCQVDSQVTMMFWYRQQPGQSLTLIATANQGSEATYESGFVIDKFPISRPNLTFSTLTVSNMSPEDSSIYLCSGLRDTEAFFGQGTRLTVV.

The chain is built from TRBV11-3 and TRBJ2-5, with D unclear. Trimming removed 5 bases from V and 1 base from J, with 11 bases in between. The CDR3 totals 14 residues. The V gene's germline CDR1 is SGHNT and CDR2 YENEEA. In DNA, the CDR3 is TGTGCCAGCAGCCCCCCCCGAGCCCAAGAGACCCAGTACTTC. Protein: CASSPPRAQETQYF.

The chain has TRBV4-1 and TRBJ2-4; 9 nucleotides agree with TRBD2. J gave up 3 bases and V 1 base, and 7 bases lay outside the gene matches. The CDR3 runs to 17 residues. Germline CDR1 is MGHRA and CDR2 is YSYEKL. The CDR3 is CASSQGVGAGGKNIQYF. The CDR3 coding sequence is TGCGCCAGCAGCCAAGGGGTGGGAGCGGGGGGCAAAAACATTCAGTACTTC.

The CDR3 reads CATSSRFTDTQYF. The CDR3 DNA follows: TGTGCCACCAGCAGCAGGTTCACAGATACGCAGTATTTT. The chain links TRBV15 to TRBJ2-3; no clear D. CDR3 size: 13 residues. CDR1 and CDR2 (germline): LNHNV, YYDKDF (reference sequence). Trimming stripped 3 bases from V and 2 bases from J, with 6 bases between. Full variable domain (remainder filled in from reference TRBV15 and TRBJ2-3): DAMVIQNPRYQVTQFGKPVTLSCSQTLNHNVMYWYQQKSSQAPKLLFHYYDKDFNNEADTPDNFQSRRPNTSFCFLDIRSPGLGDTAMYLCATSSRFTDTQYFGPGTRLTVL.

Concerning this clone itself: The junction and the germline gene differ at one end; a read error may be behind it. The chain joins TRBV7-7 to TRBJ1-4; D is possibly TRBD1 (5 bases). This CDR3 spans 13 amino acids. Germline loops: CDR1 SSHAT, CDR2 FNYEAQ (reference sequence). In DNA, the CDR3 is TGTGCTAGCAGCTCCACCAGGGTGGATGATGTATCTTTT. It yields the protein CASSSTRVDDVSF.

This chain connects TRBV11-2 to TRBJ2-7; D is unresolved. The germline V and J ends were trimmed by 0 bases and 3 bases, with 15 bases remaining between them. The CDR3 is 16 amino acids. Germline CDR1 reads SGHAT; CDR2 reads FQNNGV. The CDR3 DNA follows: TGTGCCAGCAGCTTAGATGGGCAGAGTAAAGGCTACGAGCAGTACTTC. Protein sequence: CASSLDGQSKGYEQYF.